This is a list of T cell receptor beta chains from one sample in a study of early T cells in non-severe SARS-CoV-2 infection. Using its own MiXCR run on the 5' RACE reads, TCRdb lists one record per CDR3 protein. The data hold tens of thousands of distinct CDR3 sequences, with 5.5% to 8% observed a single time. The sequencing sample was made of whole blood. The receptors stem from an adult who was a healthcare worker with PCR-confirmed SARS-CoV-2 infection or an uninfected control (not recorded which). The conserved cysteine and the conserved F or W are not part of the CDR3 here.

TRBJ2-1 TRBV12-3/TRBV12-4 ASRSRTRPHNEQF
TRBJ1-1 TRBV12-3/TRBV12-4 ASSRSRASTEAF
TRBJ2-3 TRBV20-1 SAPRDTDTQY
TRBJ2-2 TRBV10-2 ASIPSNTGELF
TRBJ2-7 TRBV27 ASSLQGPYEQY
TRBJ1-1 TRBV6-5 ASSYQRTGRAF
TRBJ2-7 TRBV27 ASSFARQGYEQY
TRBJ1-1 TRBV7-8 ASKGVLNTEAF
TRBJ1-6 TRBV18 ASSLRTGADNSPLH
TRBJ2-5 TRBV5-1 ASSYGTGIQETQY
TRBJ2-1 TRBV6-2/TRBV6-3 ASSRLIAGGPANEQF
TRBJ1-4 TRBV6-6 ASTLRERGWKKLF
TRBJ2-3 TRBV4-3 ASSRRTGTGGTDTQY
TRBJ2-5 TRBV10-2 ASRDNAASETQY
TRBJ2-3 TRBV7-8 ASSLGQPKTDTQY
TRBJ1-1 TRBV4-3 ASSLSRQTNTEAF
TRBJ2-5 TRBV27 ASSLSPSDIQY
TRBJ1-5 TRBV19 ASRTSLFGSNQPQH
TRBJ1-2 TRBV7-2 ASSPQGEYGYT
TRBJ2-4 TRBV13 ASSSILKNIQY
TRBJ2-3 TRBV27 ASRLTVSTSDTQY
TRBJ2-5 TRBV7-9 ASRSDWGQY
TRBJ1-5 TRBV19 ASIERSHQPQH
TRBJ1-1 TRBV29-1 SATVHTEAF
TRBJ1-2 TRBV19 ASSLDRTYGYT
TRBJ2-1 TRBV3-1 ASSQALGNEQF
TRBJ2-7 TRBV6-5 ASSWGQAREQY
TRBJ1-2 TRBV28 ASSSAANYGYT
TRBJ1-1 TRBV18 ASSPPGRPEAF
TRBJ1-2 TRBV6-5 ASSQIGDSPQGGYT
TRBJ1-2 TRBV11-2 ASSLDWDRAYGYT
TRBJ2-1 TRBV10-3 AISGTADNEQF
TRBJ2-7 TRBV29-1 SVEEPLVTSGSRYEQY
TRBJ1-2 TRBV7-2 ASSLSPTNYGYT
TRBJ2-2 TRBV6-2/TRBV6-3 ASSASGRTGELF
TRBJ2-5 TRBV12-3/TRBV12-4 PTVTGGPRETQY
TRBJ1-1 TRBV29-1 SVERVGGTEAF
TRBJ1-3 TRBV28 ASRTGRMISENTIY
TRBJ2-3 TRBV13 ASSLWLVEDTQY
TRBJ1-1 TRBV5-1 ASSLAGGEAF